Below are 28 T cell receptor beta chains sequenced from a single sample in a study of blood T cell repertoires in COVID-19. Sequencing was performed with immunoSEQ multiplex PCR; in TCRdb, only in-frame clones are kept and a portion is missing. The sample lists almost 400,000 clones; 85% to 90% were seen once. The material sequenced was PBMCs or T cells enriched from blood (not recorded which). These receptors all stem from a woman aged 25 to 39 who had recovered from COVID-19.

This chain uses TRBV7-2 with TRBJ2-3, with 7 nucleotides matching TRBD2. V shed 1 base, J shed 0 bases, and the junction held 13 bases outside the gene matches. CDR3 length equals 19 residues. Germline CDR1 SGHTA, CDR2 FQGNSA. The CDR3 is CASSLVVSGLPRSTDTQYF. CDR3 DNA: TGTGCCAGCAGCTTAGTGGTTTCGGGACTACCCCGCAGCACAGATACGCAGTATTTT. The full variable domain, in which reference TRBV7-2 and TRBJ2-3 provide the parts outside the CDR3, is GAGVSQSPSNKVTEKGKDVELRCDPISGHTALYWYRQSLGQGLEFLIYFQGNSAPDKSGLPSDRFSAERTGGSVSTLTIQRTQQEDSAVYLCASSLVVSGLPRSTDTQYFGPGTRLTVL.

V usage is TRBV10-1 and J usage is TRBJ2-7, with D uncertain. The germline V gene encodes CDR1 WNHNN and CDR2 SYGVQD (reference sequence). The CDR3 consists of 17 residues. The V end was cut by 6 bases, the J end by 2 bases, with 23 bases between. CDR3: CASRNPVEYLNPYEQYF. In DNA, the CDR3 is TGCGCCAGCAGAAACCCGGTGGAGTACCTGAACCCCTACGAGCAGTACTTC.

The CDR3 nucleotides read TGCGCCAGCAGCTTGGGGTACGGAGAGACCCAGTACTTC. Residues: CASSLGYGETQYF. The rearrangement joins TRBV5-1 to TRBJ2-5, with D uncertain. The CDR3 sequence is 13 residues long. Deletions cut 0 bases from V and 4 bases from J, with 7 bases between. Germline values: CDR1 SGHRS, CDR2 YFSETQ.

V and J are TRBV20-1 and TRBJ2-3; possibly TRBD1 for D (6 bases). In germline, CDR1 is DFQATT, CDR2 SNEGSKA (reference sequence). V lost 3 bases and J lost 0, with 19 bases in between. There are 17 residues in the CDR3. DNA for the CDR3: TGCAGTGCTAGTCCTCCAATGGGGGCAATAAGCACAGATACGCAGTATTTT. This sequence encodes CSASPPMGAISTDTQYF.

This chain uses TRBV30 with TRBJ1-5; possible D gene TRBD1, 6 bases. Between the trimmed V and J ends, which lost 3 bases and 7 bases, there was a span of 13 bases. Germline assignment: CDR1 GTSNPN and CDR2 SVGIG (reference sequence). The CDR3 is 13 amino acids. This CDR3 reads CAWSLSQGQPQHF. The CDR3, as DNA: TGTGCCTGGAGCCTCAGTCAGGGGCAGCCCCAGCATTTT. The full variable domain, with the rest looked up from reference TRBV30 and TRBJ1-5, is SQTIHQWPATLVQPVGSPLSLECTVEGTSNPNLYWYRQAAGRGLQLLFYSVGIGQISSEVPQNLSASRPQDRQFILSSKKLLLSDSGFYLCAWSLSQGQPQHFGDGTRLSIL.

The count of this clone is one. The chain combines TRBV5-1 with TRBJ1-3; unclear D gene. Germline V gives CDR1 SGHRS, CDR2 YFSETQ. The CDR3 is 16 residues long. The V end was cut by 0 bases, the J end by 4 bases, with 14 bases between. The CDR3 coding sequence is TGCGCCAGCAGCTTGGGGCCGAGGGCAGGAGGAAACACCATATATTTT. Encoded protein: CASSLGPRAGGNTIYF. Supplemented by reference TRBV5-1 and TRBJ1-3, the full variable domain reads KAGVTQTPRYLIKTRGQQVTLSCSPISGHRSVSWYQQTPGQGLQFLFEYFSETQRNKGNFPGRFSGRQFSNSRSEMNVSTLELGDSALYLCASSLGPRAGGNTIYFGEGSWLTVV.

The chain carries TRBV9 and TRBJ2-3; TRBD2 matches at 7 bases. Trimming removed 0 bases from V and 6 bases from J; junction bases left unmatched: 7. The CDR3 has 15 amino acids. CDR1 and CDR2 (germline): SGDLS, YYNGEE. The CDR3 sequence is CASSVDSSGSDTQYF. CDR3 coding DNA: TGTGCCAGCAGCGTAGATTCTAGCGGTAGTGATACGCAGTATTTT.

The chain recombines TRBV9 with TRBJ1-4; a possible D gene is TRBD1 (5 bases). CDR3 length: 15 amino acids. Trimming left V 2 bases short and J 5 bases short, with 13 bases between. CDR1 SGDLS and CDR2 YYNGEE come from the germline V gene. The DNA for the CDR3 is TGTGCCAGCAGCGTCTGGGGTCAGGGCAATGAAAAACTGTTTTTT. Encoded protein: CASSVWGQGNEKLFF.

The chain employs TRBV13 and TRBJ2-7, with D tentatively TRBD1 (5 bases). The CDR3 contains 13 residues. Germline V CDR1 and CDR2: PRHDT, FYEKMQ (reference sequence). The V end lost 3 bases, the J end lost 2 bases, and 8 bases lay between the germline ends. CDR3 sequence reads: CASSLRRAYEQYF. Written as DNA, the CDR3 is TGTGCCAGCAGCTTGCGCAGGGCCTACGAGCAGTACTTC.

The chain combines TRBV7-9 with TRBJ2-5; D not resolved. This CDR3 is built from 15 residues. Germline V CDR1 and CDR2: SEHNR, FQNEAQ (reference sequence). V was clipped by 4 bases and J by 5 bases, with 17 bases between them. CDR3 residues: CASSSPGGRWETQYF. The CDR3 DNA is TGTGCCAGCAGCTCCCCAGGTGGCAGGTGGGAGACCCAGTACTTC.

The gene calls are TRBV27 and TRBJ2-7; possible D gene TRBD2, 5 bases. V was shortened by 3 bases and J by 3 bases, with 15 bases between the two germline ends. This CDR3 contains 15 residues. Germline loops: CDR1 MNHEY, CDR2 SMNVEV (reference sequence). The CDR3 nucleotides read TGTGCCAGCAGTTTCCTGGTATCCCGGGACTACGAGCAGTACTTC. It specifies CASSFLVSRDYEQYF.

The V gene is TRBV18, the J gene TRBJ1-1, with D unresolved. This CDR3 region has 15 residues. Trimming took off 2 bases at V and 2 bases at J, with 12 bases between the two ends. The germline gives CDR1 KGHSH, CDR2 LQKENI. The CDR3 sequence is CASSPSRQFNTEAFF. The CDR3 nucleotides are TGTGCCAGCTCACCAAGTCGTCAGTTTAACACTGAAGCTTTCTTT.

The gene calls are TRBV27 and TRBJ1-2; 10 bases agree with TRBD1. This CDR3 contains 19 residues. V gave up 5 bases and J gave up 3 bases; unmatched junction bases: 18. Germline assignment: CDR1 MNHEY and CDR2 SMNVEV (reference sequence). DNA for the CDR3: TGTGCCAGCAGTCCTATCTACGGCGACAGGGGGCATCGGTACTATGGCTACACCTTC. This translates into CASSPIYGDRGHRYYGYTF.

This chain joins TRBV5-1 and TRBJ1-2, with D unclear. Per germline, CDR1 SGHRS and CDR2 YFSETQ. The length of the CDR3 is 15 residues. Trimming took 0 bases from V and 4 from J, leaving 13 bases between them. The CDR3: CASSLGGALAYGYTF. As DNA, the CDR3 is TGCGCCAGCAGCTTGGGAGGAGCCCTTGCCTATGGCTACACCTTC.

V usage is TRBV2 and J usage is TRBJ1-1; no firm D call. From germline, CDR1 is SNHLY and CDR2 FYNNEI. V lost 7 bases and J lost 0, with 12 bases in between. The length of the CDR3 is 14 residues. The CDR3 DNA reads TGTGCCAGCAATAATCAGGTAATGAACACTGAAGCTTTCTTT. Translated: CASNNQVMNTEAFF.

V usage is TRBV30 and J usage is TRBJ1-3, with TRBD1 matching 9 bases. Germline CDR1 and CDR2: GTSNPN and SVGIG (reference sequence). After removal of 3 bases from V and 0 bases from J, the junction contained 6 bases not matched to a gene. The CDR3 loop spans 16 amino acids. The CDR3 DNA reads as TGTGCCTGGAGCCGGGACAGGGCCGTCTCTGGAAACACCATATATTTT. It yields the protein CAWSRDRAVSGNTIYF.

For this clone: Other DNA sequences from this sample encode an identical CDR3 as well. The rearrangement links TRBV19 to TRBJ1-1; D remains unclear. Germline CDR1 is LNHDA and CDR2 is SQIVND (reference sequence). This CDR3 is 13 amino acids long. V shed 0 bases and J shed 4 bases, with 6 bases lying between them. The CDR3 spells CASSIDRTTEAFF. CDR3 coding DNA: TGTGCCAGTAGTATAGACAGAACCACTGAAGCTTTCTTT.

The CDR3 here is CASSLLTGTEAFF. Here the CDR3 DNA reads TGTGCCAGCAGTTTATTGACGGGCACTGAAGCTTTCTTT. The chain uses TRBV12-3 or TRBV12-4 and TRBJ1-1; D gene ambiguous. The V end was cut by 2 bases, the J end by 4 bases, with 8 bases between. The CDR3 consists of 13 residues.

The J gene is TRBJ2-7, the V gene TRBV5-1, with 7 bases lining up with TRBD1. Germline V lookup: CDR1 SGHRS, CDR2 YFSETQ. After removal of 4 bases from V and 3 bases from J, the junction contained 13 bases not matched to a gene. This CDR3 has 16 residues. In DNA form, the CDR3 reads TGCGCCAGCAGCCAAAGCCGACAGGGCAGCCTCTACGAGCAGTACTTC. Its protein is CASSQSRQGSLYEQYF.

The CDR3 DNA is TGTGCCAGCAGACCGGAGGGGACAGGGGCCTACGAGCAGTACTTC. It is translated as CASRPEGTGAYEQYF. This chain uses TRBV11-2 with TRBJ2-7; 10 bases fit TRBD1. This CDR3 comprises 15 residues. Germline CDR1 and CDR2: SGHAT and FQNNGV. Losses at the gene ends were 6 bases for V and 2 bases for J; bases not matched to a gene: 7. The variable domain in full, completed from reference TRBV11-2 and TRBJ2-7, reads EAGVAQSPRYKIIEKRQSVAFWCNPISGHATLYWYQQILGQGPKLLIQFQNNGVVDDSQLPKDRFSAERLKGVDSTLKIQPAKLEDSAVYLCASRPEGTGAYEQYFGPGTRLTVT.

The chain has TRBV19 and TRBJ1-2; D possibly corresponds to TRBD1 (5 bases). This CDR3 has 13 residues. Germline CDR1 and CDR2: LNHDA and SQIVND (reference sequence). Trimming pared 7 bases from V and 4 bases from J, leaving 13 bases between. The chain's CDR3 is CASTRRGGYGYTF. The DNA for the CDR3 is TGTGCCAGTACCCGGCGGGGGGGCTATGGCTACACCTTC. The full variable domain, in which reference TRBV19 and TRBJ1-2 provide the parts outside the CDR3, is DGGITQSPKYLFRKEGQNVTLSCEQNLNHDAMYWYRQDPGQGLRLIYYSQIVNDFQKGDIAEGYSVSREKKESFPLTVTSAQKNPTAFYLCASTRRGGYGYTFGSGTRLTVV.

This chain links TRBV29-1 with TRBJ1-3; D unresolved. V dropped 1 base and J dropped 4 bases, with 5 bases sitting between them. Per the germline V gene, CDR1 is SQVTM and CDR2 is ANQGSEA. The CDR3 totals 12 residues. The CDR3 DNA is TGCAGCGTTGAAGTATCCGGAAACACCATATATTTT. It codes for CSVEVSGNTIYF.

J is TRBJ1-1 and V is TRBV5-4; 7 bases are shared with TRBD1. J gave up 7 bases and V 7 bases, and 13 bases lay outside the gene matches. CDR3 size: 14 residues. Germline CDR1 and CDR2: SGHNT and YYREEE (reference sequence). Here the CDR3 DNA reads TGTGCCAGCCACCATCGCACAGGGGAAGTTGAAGCTTTCTTT. It translates to CASHHRTGEVEAFF. The full variable domain, its missing parts supplied by reference TRBV5-4 and TRBJ1-1, is ETGVTQSPTHLIKTRGQQVTLRCSSQSGHNTVSWYQQALGQGPQFIFQYYREEENGRGNFPPRFSGLQFPNYSSELNVNALELDDSALYLCASHHRTGEVEAFFGQGTRLTVV.

V usage is TRBV5-1 and J usage is TRBJ1-1; 8 nucleotides line up with TRBD1. The CDR3 has 16 residues. Germline CDR1 and CDR2: SGHRS and YFSETQ. The V and J ends lost 4 bases and 3 bases, in that order; junction bases with no gene match: 11. The CDR3 spells CASSTDRAKRYTEAFF. CDR3 DNA: TGCGCCAGCAGCACGGACAGGGCAAAGAGATACACTGAAGCTTTCTTT.

The V gene is TRBV3-1 (or the pseudogene TRBV3-2), the J gene TRBJ2-7; 7 bases line up with TRBD2. This CDR3 region has 15 residues. Germline CDR1 and CDR2: LGHDT and YNNKEL (reference sequence). After removal of 0 bases from V and 5 bases from J, the junction contained 7 bases not matched to a gene. The CDR3 loop is CASSQDWQAGDEQYF. The CDR3 bases are TGTGCCAGCAGCCAAGATTGGCAGGCGGGAGACGAGCAGTACTTC.

This clone has more than one count but fewer than ten. This chain joins TRBV15 and TRBJ2-2, with 7 bases identical to TRBD2. This CDR3 region has 15 residues. V lost 8 bases, J lost 5 bases, and 11 bases stayed unmatched. The germline V gene encodes CDR1 LNHNV and CDR2 YYDKDF (reference sequence). The CDR3 region has the DNA TGTGCCACCCGGGTTTCCGGGGGAGGGACCGGGGAGCTGTTTTTT. Encoded protein: CATRVSGGGTGELFF.

This chain connects TRBV27 to TRBJ2-2; 7 bases align to TRBD2. CDR1 and CDR2 (germline): MNHEY, SMNVEV (reference sequence). CDR3 length equals 18 residues. Trimming removed 10 bases from V and 3 bases from J; junction bases left unmatched: 20. The CDR3 loop is CATRERASGGLYTGELFF. DNA of the CDR3: TGTGCCACTAGAGAGAGGGCTAGCGGAGGGTTATACACCGGGGAGCTGTTTTTT.

The gene calls are TRBV6-5 and TRBJ2-7; the D gene is possibly TRBD2 (6 bases). V lost 2 bases, J lost 6 bases, and 8 bases lay in between. The CDR3 spans 12 residues. Germline V gene sequence: CDR1 MNHEY, CDR2 SVGAGI. Here the CDR3 reads CASSYVGGEQYF. In DNA form, the CDR3 reads TGTGCCAGCAGTTACGTGGGGGGCGAGCAGTACTTC.